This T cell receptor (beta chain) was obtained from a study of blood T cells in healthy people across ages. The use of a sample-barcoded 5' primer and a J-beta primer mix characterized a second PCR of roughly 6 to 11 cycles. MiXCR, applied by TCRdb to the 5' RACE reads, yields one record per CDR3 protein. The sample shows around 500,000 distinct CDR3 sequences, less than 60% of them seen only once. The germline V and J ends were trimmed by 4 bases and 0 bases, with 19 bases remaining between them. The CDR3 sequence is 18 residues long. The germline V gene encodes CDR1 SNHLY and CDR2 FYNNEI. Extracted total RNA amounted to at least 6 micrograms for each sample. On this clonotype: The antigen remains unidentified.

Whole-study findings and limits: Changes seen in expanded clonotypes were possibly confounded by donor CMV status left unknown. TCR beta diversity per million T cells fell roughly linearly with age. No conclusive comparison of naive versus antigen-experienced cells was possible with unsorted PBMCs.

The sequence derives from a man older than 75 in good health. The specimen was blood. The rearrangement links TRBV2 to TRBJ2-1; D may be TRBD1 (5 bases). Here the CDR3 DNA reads TGTGCCAGCAGTGGTTACTCAGGGTTCCAGTACTCCTACAATGAGCAGTTCTTC. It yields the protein CASSGYSGFQYSYNEQFF.